These T cell receptor beta chains were read from a single sample in a study of vaccination effects on CD4 cells after COVID-19. Data came from immunoSEQ multiplex PCR; TCRdb stores just in-frame clones and leaves some out. The data show roughly 27,000 clones, roughly 71% seen once. Their antigens are not known. The source was CD4+ T cells from PBMCs cultured with HCoV-OC43 spike peptides, collected after COVID-19 vaccination. Receptors were obtained from a human donor who received a COVID-19 vaccine. CDR3s include the opening cysteine and the closing phenylalanine or tryptophan. D genes are given only for firm matches. Not every row has a clone size; where given, it reads once, few, many or a size class.

TRBJ2-5 | - | TRBV18 | - | TGTGCCAGCTCACGGGACATCCAAGAGACCCAGTACTTC | CASSRDIQETQYF
TRBJ2-1 | TRBD2 | TRBV9 | - | TGTGCCAGCGGTCTAGCGGGATACAATGAGCAGTTCTTC | CASGLAGYNEQFF
TRBJ1-6 | - | TRBV7-9 | few | TGTGCCAGCAGCTTATCTCTTGGAGGTCCCCTCCACTTT | CASSLSLGGPLHF
TRBJ2-3 | - | TRBV24-1 | few | TGTGCCACGGGCGGGAGCACAGATACGCAGTATTTT | CATGGSTDTQYF
TRBJ2-1 | TRBD2 | TRBV4-1 | - | TGCGCCAGCAGCCCCGGGGGGGAGTCCCCCTACAATGAGCAGTTCTTC | CASSPGGESPYNEQFF
TRBJ1-5 | - | TRBV10-1 | once | TGCGCCAGCAGTGGTGGCAGCCCCGGCAATCAGCCCCAGCATTTT | CASSGGSPGNQPQHF
TRBJ1-3 | - | TRBV7-8 | - | TGTGCCAGCAGCTTAGTGTACTCTGGAAACACCATATATTTT | CASSLVYSGNTIYF
TRBJ1-4 | - | TRBV18 | - | TGTGCCAGCTCACCCACAGCAACTAATGAAAAACTGTTTTTT | CASSPTATNEKLFF
TRBJ2-5 | TRBD2 | TRBV2 | - | TGTGCCAGCAGGGGGGGACGGGGGGACCAAGAGACCCAGTACTTC | CASRGGRGDQETQYF
TRBJ2-5 | - | TRBV5-1 | once | TGCGCCAGCAGCCCCCATTCCCCCTCCTACGGGGGAGAAGAGACCCAGTACTTC | CASSPHSPSYGGEETQYF
TRBJ2-3 | - | TRBV11-2 | few | TGTGCCAGCAGCTTGGAAAGCGGGCTCGACACAGATACGCAGTATTTT | CASSLESGLDTDTQYF
TRBJ1-2 | - | TRBV3-1/TRBV3-2 | - | TGTGCCAGCAGCCAAGCGCCAGGGGACTATGGCTACACCTTC | CASSQAPGDYGYTF
TRBJ2-3 | - | TRBV7-9 | - | TGTGCGACGGGGCTATACACAGATACGCAGTATTTT | CATGLYTDTQYF
TRBJ1-2 | TRBD1 | TRBV5-1 | - | TGCGCCAGCAGCTTGGCCGTTGGACAGGTCCCTGGCTACACCTTC | CASSLAVGQVPGYTF
TRBJ2-5 | - | TRBV9 | - | TGTGCCAGCAGCGTAGGCCAGCCACAAGAGACCCAGTACTTC | CASSVGQPQETQYF
TRBJ1-6 | TRBD1 | TRBV6-8 | - | TGTGCCAGCACCAAACGAACAGGGGGCAGTAATTCACCCCTCCACTTT | CASTKRTGGSNSPLHF
TRBJ2-5 | - | TRBV5-6 | - | TGTGCCAGCAGCTTTTGGTCAGGGAGAGCAGAGACCCAGTACTTC | CASSFWSGRAETQYF
TRBJ2-7 | TRBD2 | TRBV6-1 | once | TGTGCCAGCAGTGATTCGAGCGGGAGGTCTCCTTACGAGCAGTACTTC | CASSDSSGRSPYEQYF
TRBJ2-5 | - | TRBV19 | - | TGTGCCAGTAGTATAAGCGGTACAACGCAAGAGACCCAGTACTTC | CASSISGTTQETQYF
TRBJ1-6 | TRBD1 | TRBV9 | - | TGTGCCAGCAGCGTCGCCCCCGGACAGGGAGAGTCCTATAATTCACCCCTCCACTTT | CASSVAPGQGESYNSPLHF
TRBJ2-7 | TRBD2 | TRBV10-1 | - | TGCGCCAGCAGTAATAGCGGGAGGGCAGTGGGGGAGCAGTACTTC | CASSNSGRAVGEQYF
TRBJ1-3 | TRBD1 | TRBV24-1 | few | TGTGCCACCAGCCCAGGGGGCACTGGAAACACCATATATTTT | CATSPGGTGNTIYF
TRBJ1-5 | - | TRBV5-1 | - | TGCGCCAGCAGCTTGGATGGCGGGAATCAGCCCCAGCATTTT | CASSLDGGNQPQHF
TRBJ2-5 | - | TRBV30 | - | TGTGCCTGGAGTACCTCTCTCGAGACCCAGTACTTC | CAWSTSLETQYF
TRBJ2-5 | TRBD2 | TRBV6-5 | - | TGTGCCAGCATACTAGCGGGGCAAGAGACCCAGTACTTC | CASILAGQETQYF
TRBJ1-5 | - | TRBV12-5 | - | TGTGCTAGTGGTTTGGTGTGGGGGGGCGGAGGTCAGCCCCAGCATTTT | CASGLVWGGGGQPQHF
TRBJ2-1 | TRBD1 | TRBV18 | - | TGTGCCAGCTCACCACTAAACAGGGGGGTACGAAATGAGCAGTTCTTC | CASSPLNRGVRNEQFF
TRBJ2-7 | - | TRBV13 | - | TGTGCCAGCAGCTTCAGGGACGAGCAGTACTTC | CASSFRDEQYF
TRBJ2-6 | TRBD1 | TRBV7-7 | - | TGTGCCAGCAGGCTAAGGACAGGGTCCGGGGCCAACGTCCTGACTTTC | CASRLRTGSGANVLTF
TRBJ1-3 | - | TRBV11-2 | - | TGTGCCAGCCGCAGACCTGGGTCTGGAAACACCATATATTTT | CASRRPGSGNTIYF
TRBJ2-7 | - | TRBV5-6 | - | TGTGCCAGCAGCCCCCCTCGGGGGCCCAGCTACGAGCAGTACTTC | CASSPPRGPSYEQYF
TRBJ2-5 | TRBD2 | TRBV6-5 | - | TGTGCCAGCAGTTATGGCGGGGGGGCCCGGGAGACCCAGTACTTC | CASSYGGGARETQYF
TRBJ1-1 | - | TRBV19 | - | TGTGCCAGTAGGCTAGGTCGGCAGGGGAGCATGAACACTGAAGCTTTCTTT | CASRLGRQGSMNTEAFF
TRBJ1-1 | - | TRBV29-1 | - | TGCAGCGTTGAAAGAGAAGCTTTCTTT | CSVEREAFF
TRBJ1-5 | - | TRBV6-5 | - | TGTGCCAGCAGACGAAACAGGGATAGCAATCAGCCCCAGCATTTT | CASRRNRDSNQPQHF
TRBJ1-1 | - | TRBV29-1 | - | TGCAGCGTTGAAGAAAACAGGAACACTGAAGCTTTCTTT | CSVEENRNTEAFF
TRBJ1-2 | - | TRBV5-1 | - | TGCGCCAGCAGCTTGGAACCAGCTAACTATGGCTACACCTTC | CASSLEPANYGYTF
TRBJ2-1 | - | TRBV10-3 | - | TGTGCCATCAGTGGGCAGCTTGGGACCTACAATGAGCAGTTCTTC | CAISGQLGTYNEQFF
TRBJ1-2 | TRBD1 | TRBV7-9 | - | TGTGCCAGCAGCTTAGGGACCTCAGGGGGTTATGGCTACACCTTC | CASSLGTSGGYGYTF
TRBJ1-2 | - | TRBV27 | - | TGTGCCAGCAGTCCCTTGCAAGGAACAGGGACGGAGAACTATGGCTACACCTTC | CASSPLQGTGTENYGYTF
TRBJ1-2 | - | TRBV12-3/TRBV12-4 | - | TGTGCCAGCAGTCTAAGACCCGGGGATGGCTACACCTTC | CASSLRPGDGYTF
TRBJ1-2 | - | TRBV29-1 | - | TGCAGCGTTGAGCGGGGGACCTATGGCTACACCTTC | CSVERGTYGYTF
TRBJ2-3 | - | TRBV7-9 | - | TGTGCCAGCAGCTTGGGTACAGGCGGAGAGACAGATACGCAGTATTTT | CASSLGTGGETDTQYF
TRBJ2-3 | TRBD2 | TRBV24-1 | - | TGTGCCACCAGTGGGGGAGGGTACCCACGCACAGATACGCAGTATTTT | CATSGGGYPRTDTQYF
TRBJ2-7 | - | TRBV12-1 | - | - | CASSWGQGSYEQYF
TRBJ1-2 | TRBD1 | TRBV5-4 | few | TGTGCCAGCAGCTCCATTGACAGGGGGAACTATGGCTACACCTTC | CASSSIDRGNYGYTF
TRBJ1-1 | - | TRBV19 | - | TGTGCCAGTAGTACCAGACCGGGTATGAACACTGAAGCTTTCTTT | CASSTRPGMNTEAFF
TRBJ2-1 | TRBD1 | TRBV25-1 | few | TGTGCCAGCAGTAAACAGGGGTCCACCTACAATGAGCAGTTCTTC | CASSKQGSTYNEQFF